This TCR beta chain was identified in a study of blood T cell repertoires in COVID-19. Study overall: PBMCs, B-cell-depleted T cells, or T cells were the source of the cDNA or gDNA that made up the material.

Germline assignment: CDR1 GTSNPN and CDR2 SVGIG (reference sequence). V was shortened by 0 bases and J by 7 bases, with 10 bases between the two germline ends. The CDR3 totals 14 residues. The Seattle site enrolled patients during active infection and followed them longitudinally. This clone was recorded once. The sample holds other DNA sequences that translate to the same CDR3. Generated by immunoSEQ multiplex PCR, the TCRdb table keeps only in-frame clones and is missing some. In the table there are 300,000 to 400,000 clones, approximately 86% of which are singletons. The TCR sequence derives from a woman aged 60-70 years with COVID-19, enrolled during active disease. The J gene is TRBJ1-6, the V gene TRBV30; D remains unclear. Specimen: peripheral blood. The CDR3 DNA reads TGTGCCTGGAGTGTACTGAGAGAGAATTCACCCCTCCACTTT. Protein: CAWSVLRENSPLHF.